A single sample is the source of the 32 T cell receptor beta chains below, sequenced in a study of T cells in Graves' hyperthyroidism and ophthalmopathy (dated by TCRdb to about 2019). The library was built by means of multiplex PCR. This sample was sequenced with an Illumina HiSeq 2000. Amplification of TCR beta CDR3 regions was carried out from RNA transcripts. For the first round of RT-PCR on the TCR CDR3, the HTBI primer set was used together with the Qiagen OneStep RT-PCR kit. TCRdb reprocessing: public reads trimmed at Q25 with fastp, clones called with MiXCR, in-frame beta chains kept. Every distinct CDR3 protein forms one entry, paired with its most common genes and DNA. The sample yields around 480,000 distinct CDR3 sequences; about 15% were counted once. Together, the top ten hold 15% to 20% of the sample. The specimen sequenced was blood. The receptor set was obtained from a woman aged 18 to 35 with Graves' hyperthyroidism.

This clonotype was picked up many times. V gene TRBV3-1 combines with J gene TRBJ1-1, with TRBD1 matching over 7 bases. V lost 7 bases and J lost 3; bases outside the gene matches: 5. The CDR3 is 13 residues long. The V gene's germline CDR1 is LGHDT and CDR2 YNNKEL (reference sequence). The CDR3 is CASTRQGDTEAFF. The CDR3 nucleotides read TGTGCCAGCACCCGACAGGGCGACACTGAAGCTTTCTTT.

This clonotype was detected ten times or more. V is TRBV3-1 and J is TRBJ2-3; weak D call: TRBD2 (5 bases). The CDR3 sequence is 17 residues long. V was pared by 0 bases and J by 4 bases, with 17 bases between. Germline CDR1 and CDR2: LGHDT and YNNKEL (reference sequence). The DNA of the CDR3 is TGTGCCAGCAGCCAAGATCTTAGTGGGAGTAGCGCAGATACGCAGTATTTT. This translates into CASSQDLSGSSADTQYF.

The chain's CDR3 is CASSEDLAGASRANVLTF. The CDR3 DNA follows: TGTGCCAGCAGTGAAGATCTAGCGGGCGCCTCAAGGGCCAACGTCCTGACTTTC. J is TRBJ2-6 and V is TRBV6-1; 8 nucleotides agree with TRBD2. The junction had 10 bases not matched to a gene; V was cut back by 1 base and J by 5 bases. The CDR3 contains 18 residues. CDR1 and CDR2 (germline): MNHNS, SASEGT.

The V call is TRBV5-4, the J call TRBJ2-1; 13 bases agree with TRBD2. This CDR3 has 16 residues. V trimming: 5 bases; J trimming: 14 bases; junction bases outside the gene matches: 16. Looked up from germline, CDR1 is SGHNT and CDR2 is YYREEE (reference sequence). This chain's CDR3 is CASRTHSGTSGKREFF. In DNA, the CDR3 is TGTGCCAGCAGAACCCACTCCGGGACTAGCGGGAAGAGGGAGTTCTTC.

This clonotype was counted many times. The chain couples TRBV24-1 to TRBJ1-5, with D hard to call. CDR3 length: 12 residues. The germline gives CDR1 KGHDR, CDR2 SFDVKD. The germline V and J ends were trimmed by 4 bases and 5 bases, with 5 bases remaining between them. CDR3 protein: CATSDPHQPQHF. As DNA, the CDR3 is TGTGCCACCAGTGACCCGCATCAGCCCCAGCATTTT.

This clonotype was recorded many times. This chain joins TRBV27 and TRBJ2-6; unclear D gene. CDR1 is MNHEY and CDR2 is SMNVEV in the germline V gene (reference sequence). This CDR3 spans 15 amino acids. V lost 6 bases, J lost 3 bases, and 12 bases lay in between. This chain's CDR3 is CASSSWEGGANVLTF. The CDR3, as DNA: TGTGCCAGCAGCTCCTGGGAAGGTGGGGCCAACGTCCTGACTTTC.

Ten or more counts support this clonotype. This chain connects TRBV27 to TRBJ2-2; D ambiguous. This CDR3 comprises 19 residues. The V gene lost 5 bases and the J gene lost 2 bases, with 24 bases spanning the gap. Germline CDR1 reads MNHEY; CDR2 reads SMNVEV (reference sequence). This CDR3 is CASSPEIPRSPDNTGELFF. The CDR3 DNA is TGTGCCAGCAGTCCCGAGATACCACGCTCGCCCGATAACACCGGGGAGCTGTTTTTT.

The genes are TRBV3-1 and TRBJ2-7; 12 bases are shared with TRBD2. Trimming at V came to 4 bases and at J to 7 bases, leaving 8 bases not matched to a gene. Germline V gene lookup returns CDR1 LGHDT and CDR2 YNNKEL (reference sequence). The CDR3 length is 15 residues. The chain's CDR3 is CASSPIRTSGKEQYF. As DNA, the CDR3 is TGTGCCAGCAGCCCCATTAGGACTAGCGGGAAAGAGCAGTACTTC.

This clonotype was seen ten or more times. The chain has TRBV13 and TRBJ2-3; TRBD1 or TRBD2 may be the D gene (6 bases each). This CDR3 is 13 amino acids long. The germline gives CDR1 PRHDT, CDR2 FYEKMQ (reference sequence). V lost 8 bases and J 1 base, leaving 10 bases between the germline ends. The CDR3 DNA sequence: TGTGCCAGCTCGGGGGCAGGCACAGATACGCAGTATTTT. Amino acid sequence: CASSGAGTDTQYF.

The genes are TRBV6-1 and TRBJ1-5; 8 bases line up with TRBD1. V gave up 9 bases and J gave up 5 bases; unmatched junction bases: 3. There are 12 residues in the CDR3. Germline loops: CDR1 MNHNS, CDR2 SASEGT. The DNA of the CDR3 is TGTGCCAGTCAACAGGGGGATCAGCCCCAGCATTTT. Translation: CASQQGDQPQHF.

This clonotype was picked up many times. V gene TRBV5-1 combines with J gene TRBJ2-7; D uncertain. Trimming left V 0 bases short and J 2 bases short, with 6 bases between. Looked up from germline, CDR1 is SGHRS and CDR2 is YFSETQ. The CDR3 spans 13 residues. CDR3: CASSLDGTYEQYV. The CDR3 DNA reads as TGCGCCAGCAGCTTGGACGGAACCTACGAGCAGTACGTC.

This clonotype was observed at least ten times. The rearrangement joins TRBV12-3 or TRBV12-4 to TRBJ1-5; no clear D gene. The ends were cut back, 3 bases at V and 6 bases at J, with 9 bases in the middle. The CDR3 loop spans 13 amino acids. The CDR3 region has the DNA TGTGCCAGCAGTTTTCCCCCCAGTCAGCCCCAGCATTTT. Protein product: CASSFPPSQPQHF.

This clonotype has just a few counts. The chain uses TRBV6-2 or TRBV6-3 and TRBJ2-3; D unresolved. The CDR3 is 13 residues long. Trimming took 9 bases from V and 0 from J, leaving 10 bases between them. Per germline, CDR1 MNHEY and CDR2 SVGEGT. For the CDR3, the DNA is TGTGCCAGTATAGCTTTCAGCACAGATACGCAGTATTTT. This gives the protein CASIAFSTDTQYF.

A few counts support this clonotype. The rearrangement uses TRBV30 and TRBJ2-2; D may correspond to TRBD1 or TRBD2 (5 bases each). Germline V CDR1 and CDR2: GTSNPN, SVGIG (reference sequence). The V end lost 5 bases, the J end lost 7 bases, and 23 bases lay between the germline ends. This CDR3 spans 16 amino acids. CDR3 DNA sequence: TGTGCCTGGGATGATGAAACTCGGGGCCCAGTCGGGGAGCTGTTTTTT. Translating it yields CAWDDETRGPVGELFF.

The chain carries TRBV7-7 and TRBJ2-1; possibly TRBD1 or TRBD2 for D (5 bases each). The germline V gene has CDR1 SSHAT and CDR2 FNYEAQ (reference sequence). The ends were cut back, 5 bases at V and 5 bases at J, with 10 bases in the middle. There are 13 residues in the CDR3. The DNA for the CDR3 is TGTGCCAGCAGCCCTCAGGGACACAATGAGCAGTTCTTC. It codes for CASSPQGHNEQFF. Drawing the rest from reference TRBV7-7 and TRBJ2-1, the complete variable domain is GAGVSQSPRYKVTKRGQDVTLRCDPISSHATLYWYQQALGQGPEFLTYFNYEAQPDKSGLPSDRFSAERPEGSISTLTIQRTEQRDSAMYRCASSPQGHNEQFFGPGTRLTVL.

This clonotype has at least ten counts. The CDR3 sequence is CAWGQGGSQPQHF. CDR3 DNA sequence: TGTGCCTGGGGACAGGGAGGAAGTCAGCCCCAGCATTTT. The V and J genes are TRBV30 and TRBJ1-5; 8 bases fit TRBD1. This CDR3 comprises 13 residues. Germline-derived CDR1 and CDR2 are GTSNPN and SVGIG (reference sequence). The V gene end was trimmed by 5 bases and the J gene end by 6 bases; junction bases not matched to a gene: 6.

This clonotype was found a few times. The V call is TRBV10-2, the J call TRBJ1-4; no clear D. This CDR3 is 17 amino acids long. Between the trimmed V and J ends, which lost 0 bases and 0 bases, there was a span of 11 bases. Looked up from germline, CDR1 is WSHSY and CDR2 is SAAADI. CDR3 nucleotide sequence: TGCGCCAGCAGTGAGTCGGGTTGGGGTGCAACTAATGAAAAACTGTTTTTT. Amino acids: CASSESGWGATNEKLFF.

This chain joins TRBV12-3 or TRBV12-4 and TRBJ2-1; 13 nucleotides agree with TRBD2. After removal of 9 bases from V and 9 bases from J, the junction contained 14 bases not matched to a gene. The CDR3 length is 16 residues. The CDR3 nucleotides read TGTGCCAGTGGGACTAGCGGGATTCCGCTGAGGGGTGAGCAGTTCTTC. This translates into CASGTSGIPLRGEQFF.

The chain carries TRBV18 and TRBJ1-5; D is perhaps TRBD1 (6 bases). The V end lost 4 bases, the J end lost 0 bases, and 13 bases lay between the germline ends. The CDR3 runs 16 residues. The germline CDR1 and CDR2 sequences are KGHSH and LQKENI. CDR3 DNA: TGTGCCAGCTCACTAAGGGGGACACTTAGCAATCAGCCCCAGCATTTT. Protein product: CASSLRGTLSNQPQHF.

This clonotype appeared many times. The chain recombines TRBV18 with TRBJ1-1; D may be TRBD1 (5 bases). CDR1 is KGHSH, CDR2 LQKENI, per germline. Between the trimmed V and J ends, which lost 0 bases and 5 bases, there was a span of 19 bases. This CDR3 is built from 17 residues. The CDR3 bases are TGTGCCAGCTCACCACCCCCATACTTACCGGGGGAAACTGAAGCTTTCTTT. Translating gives CASSPPPYLPGETEAFF.

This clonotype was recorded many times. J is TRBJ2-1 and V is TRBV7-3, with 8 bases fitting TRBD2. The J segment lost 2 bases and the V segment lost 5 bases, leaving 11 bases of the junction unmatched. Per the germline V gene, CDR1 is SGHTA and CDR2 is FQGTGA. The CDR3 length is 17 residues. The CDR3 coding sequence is TGTGCCAGCAGCCGTTCCCCAGCAGCGGGGGCCTACAATGAGCAGTTCTTC. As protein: CASSRSPAAGAYNEQFF.

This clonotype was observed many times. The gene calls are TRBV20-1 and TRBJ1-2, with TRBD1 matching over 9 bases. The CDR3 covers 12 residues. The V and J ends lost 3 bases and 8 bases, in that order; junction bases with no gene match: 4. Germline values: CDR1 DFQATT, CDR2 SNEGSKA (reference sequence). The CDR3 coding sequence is TGCAGTGCTAGGGGACAGGGAGGAGGCTACACCTTC. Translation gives CSARGQGGGYTF.

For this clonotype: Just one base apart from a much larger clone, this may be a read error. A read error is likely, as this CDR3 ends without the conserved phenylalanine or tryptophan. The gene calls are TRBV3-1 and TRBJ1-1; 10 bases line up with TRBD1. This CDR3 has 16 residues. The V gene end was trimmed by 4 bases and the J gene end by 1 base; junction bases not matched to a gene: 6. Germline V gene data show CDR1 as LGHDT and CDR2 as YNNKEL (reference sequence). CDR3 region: CASSPETGGRNTEAFL. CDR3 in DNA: TGTGCCAGCAGCCCAGAGACAGGGGGCAGGAACACTGAAGCTTTCCTT.

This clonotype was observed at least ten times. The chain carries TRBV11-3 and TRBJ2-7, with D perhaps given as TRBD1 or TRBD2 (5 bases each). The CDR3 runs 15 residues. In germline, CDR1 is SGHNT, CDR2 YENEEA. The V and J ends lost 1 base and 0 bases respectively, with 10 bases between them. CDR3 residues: CASSLGTGPSYEQYF. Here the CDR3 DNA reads TGTGCCAGCAGCTTAGGGACGGGGCCCTCCTACGAGCAGTACTTC.

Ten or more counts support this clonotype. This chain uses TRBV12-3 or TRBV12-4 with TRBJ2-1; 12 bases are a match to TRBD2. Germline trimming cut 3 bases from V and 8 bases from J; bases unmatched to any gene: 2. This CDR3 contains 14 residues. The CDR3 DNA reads TGTGCCAGCAGTTTTCTAGCGGGAGGGGATGAGCAGTTCTTC. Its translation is CASSFLAGGDEQFF.

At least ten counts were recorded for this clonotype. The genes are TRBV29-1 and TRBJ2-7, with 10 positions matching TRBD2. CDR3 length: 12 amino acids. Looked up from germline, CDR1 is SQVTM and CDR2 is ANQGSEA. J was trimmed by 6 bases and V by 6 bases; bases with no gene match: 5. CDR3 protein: CSVYRLAGEQYF. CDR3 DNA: TGCAGCGTCTACAGACTAGCGGGCGAGCAGTACTTC.

The CDR3 loop is CSARRQGSNTEAFF. The CDR3, as DNA: TGCAGTGCCCGGAGACAGGGGTCGAACACTGAAGCTTTCTTT. The chain is built from TRBV20-1 and TRBJ1-1; 8 nucleotides agree with TRBD1. The CDR3 runs to 14 residues. Germline-derived CDR1 and CDR2 are DFQATT and SNEGSKA (reference sequence). The V and J ends lost 6 bases and 1 base, in that order; junction bases with no gene match: 7.

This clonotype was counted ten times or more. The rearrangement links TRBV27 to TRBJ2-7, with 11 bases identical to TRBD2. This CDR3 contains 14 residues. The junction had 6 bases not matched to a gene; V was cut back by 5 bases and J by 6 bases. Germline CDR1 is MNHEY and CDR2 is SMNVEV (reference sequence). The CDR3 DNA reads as TGTGCCAGCAGTCTCATAGCGGGAGGGTCCGAGCAGTACGTC. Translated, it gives CASSLIAGGSEQYV.

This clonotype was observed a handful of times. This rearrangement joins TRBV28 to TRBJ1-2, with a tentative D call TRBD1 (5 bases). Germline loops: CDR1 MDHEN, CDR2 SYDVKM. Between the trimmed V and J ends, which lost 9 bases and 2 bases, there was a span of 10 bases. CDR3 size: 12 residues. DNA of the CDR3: TGTGCCAGTGGGGGGGGGAACTATGGCTACACCTTC. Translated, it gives CASGGGNYGYTF.

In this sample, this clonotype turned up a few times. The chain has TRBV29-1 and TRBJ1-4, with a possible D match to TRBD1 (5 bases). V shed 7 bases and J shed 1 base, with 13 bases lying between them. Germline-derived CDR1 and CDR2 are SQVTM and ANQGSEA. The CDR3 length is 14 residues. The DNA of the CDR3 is TGCAGCGGCGGAGGGCAGGGAACTAATGAAAAACTGTTTTTT. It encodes CSGGGQGTNEKLFF.

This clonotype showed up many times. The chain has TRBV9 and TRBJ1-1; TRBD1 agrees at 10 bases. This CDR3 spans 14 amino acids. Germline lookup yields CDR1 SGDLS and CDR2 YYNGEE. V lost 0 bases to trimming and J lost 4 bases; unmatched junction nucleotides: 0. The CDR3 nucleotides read TGTGCCAGCAGCGTAGGGACAGGGGGCACTGAAGCTTTCTTT. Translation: CASSVGTGGTEAFF.

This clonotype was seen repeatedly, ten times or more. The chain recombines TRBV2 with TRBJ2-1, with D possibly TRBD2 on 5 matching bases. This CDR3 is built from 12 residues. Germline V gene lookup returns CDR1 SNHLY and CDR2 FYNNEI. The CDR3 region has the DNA TGTGCGGGAGCGCCCACGTGGTATGAGCAGTTCTTC. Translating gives CAGAPTWYEQFF.